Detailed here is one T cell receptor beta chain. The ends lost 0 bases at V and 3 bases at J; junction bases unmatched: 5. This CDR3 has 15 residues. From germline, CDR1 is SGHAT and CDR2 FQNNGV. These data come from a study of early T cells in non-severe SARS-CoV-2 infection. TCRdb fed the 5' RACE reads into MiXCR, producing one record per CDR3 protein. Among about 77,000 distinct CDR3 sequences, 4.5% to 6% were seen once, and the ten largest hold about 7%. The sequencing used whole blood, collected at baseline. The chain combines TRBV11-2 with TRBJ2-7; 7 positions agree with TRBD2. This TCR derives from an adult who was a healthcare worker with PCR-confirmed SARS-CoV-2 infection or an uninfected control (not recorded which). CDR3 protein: CASSLEGEGYYEQYF. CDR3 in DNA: TGTGCCAGCAGCTTAGAAGGGGAGGGTTACTACGAGCAGTACTTC.